A single sample is the source of the 21 T cell receptor beta chains below, sequenced in a study of patients and donors after allogeneic stem cell transplantation. From the RT-PCR reads, TCRdb called clonotypes with MiXCR, one entry per CDR3 protein. The sample consists of under 200,000 distinct CDR3 sequences, roughly 31% of them appearing once. The sequencing sample was made of blood, either unsorted or a sorted T cell fraction (not recorded which). Receptors were obtained from a human donor who was either an allogeneic HSCT recipient or a stem cell or donor lymphocyte infusion donor (not recorded which). It is not recorded whose cells these are; they may come from a transplant donor.

The rearrangement uses TRBV27 and TRBJ2-1; TRBD2 matches at 7 bases. The J segment lost 6 bases and the V segment lost 2 bases, leaving 4 bases of the junction unmatched. Germline V CDR1 and CDR2: MNHEY, SMNVEV (reference sequence). CDR3 length: 14 amino acids. CDR3 residues: CASSLMGGSNEQFF. CDR3 in DNA: TGTGCCAGCAGTTTAATGGGCGGGAGCAATGAGCAGTTCTTC.

This clonotype was detected ten times or more. The V and J genes are TRBV20-1 and TRBJ1-4; no reliable D call. This CDR3 region has 14 residues. CDR1 and CDR2 (germline): DFQATT, SNEGSKA (reference sequence). With 1 base removed from V and 0 bases from J, the gap between germline ends came to 6 bases. The CDR3 DNA reads TGCAGTGCTAGAGTGCCTCCAACTAATGAAAAACTGTTTTTT. Residues: CSARVPPTNEKLFF.

This clonotype was detected many times. J is TRBJ2-3 and V is TRBV29-1; D is unclear. In germline, CDR1 is SQVTM, CDR2 ANQGSEA. CDR3 size: 13 residues. The ends were cut back, 3 bases at V and 3 bases at J, with 10 bases in the middle. CDR3 loop: CSVDRVGTDTQYF. The CDR3 nucleotides are TGCAGCGTTGACAGAGTAGGTACAGATACGCAGTATTTT.

The V gene is TRBV5-4, the J gene TRBJ2-3; D remains ambiguous. CDR3 length: 15 residues. The ends were cut back, 0 bases at V and 1 base at J, with 9 bases in the middle. CDR1 SGHNT and CDR2 YYREEE come from the germline V gene (reference sequence). The CDR3 sequence is CASSLDADGTDTQYF. CDR3 in DNA: TGTGCCAGCAGCTTGGATGCGGACGGCACAGATACGCAGTATTTT.

A few counts support this clonotype. The rearrangement joins TRBV12-3 or TRBV12-4 to TRBJ2-7; possibly TRBD1 for D (6 bases). The CDR3 is made up of 11 amino acids. The V end was cut by 6 bases, the J end by 7 bases, with 10 bases between. DNA for the CDR3: TGTGCCAGCAGACAGGGCCGAGAGCAGTACTTC. This gives the protein CASRQGREQYF.

This clonotype was seen a few times. The J gene is TRBJ2-7, the V gene TRBV20-1, with D hard to call. Germline V CDR1 and CDR2: DFQATT, SNEGSKA (reference sequence). V lost 2 bases and J lost 2, with 16 bases in between. The CDR3 is made up of 15 amino acids. CDR3 residues: CSARKAGPWAYEQYF. The CDR3 coding sequence is TGCAGTGCTAGAAAGGCCGGACCTTGGGCCTACGAGCAGTACTTC.

The chain couples TRBV7-8 to TRBJ1-5; D not resolved. The V gene's germline CDR1 is SGHVS and CDR2 FQNEAQ. Trimming shortened V by 3 bases and J by 1 base, and 7 bases separated the two germline ends. There are 14 residues in the CDR3. In DNA form, the CDR3 reads TGTGCCAGCAGCTTGATAAGGAGCAATCAGCCCCAGCATTTT. As protein: CASSLIRSNQPQHF.

This CDR3 is CASSLTENDYNEQFF. CDR3 DNA sequence: TGTGCCAGCAGTCTAACTGAGAACGACTACAATGAGCAGTTCTTC. J is TRBJ2-1 and V is TRBV27, with unresolved D. The V and J ends lost 5 bases and 3 bases respectively, with 14 bases between them. Germline CDR1 MNHEY, CDR2 SMNVEV (reference sequence). This CDR3 is built from 15 residues.

The chain has TRBV6-2 or TRBV6-3 and TRBJ2-5, with 11 bases fitting TRBD2. Germline CDR1 and CDR2: MNHEY and SVGEGT. The CDR3 has 16 residues. V gave up 2 bases and J gave up 1 base; unmatched junction bases: 3. The DNA of the CDR3 is TGTGCCAGCAGTTACGCCCTAGCGGGAGGCCAAGAGACCCAGTACTTC. It specifies CASSYALAGGQETQYF.

This chain uses TRBV27 with TRBJ2-7; no clear D. The CDR3 totals 15 residues. Deletions cut 5 bases from V and 0 bases from J, with 14 bases between. Per the germline V gene, CDR1 is MNHEY and CDR2 is SMNVEV (reference sequence). CDR3 DNA sequence: TGTGCCAGCAGTCCCCTTTCGCAGCCCTCCTACGAGCAGTACTTC. This translates into CASSPLSQPSYEQYF.

This clonotype was counted between two and nine times. The rearrangement links TRBV5-1 to TRBJ2-5; 13 bases agree with TRBD2. Per the germline V gene, CDR1 is SGHRS and CDR2 is YFSETQ. The CDR3 consists of 14 residues. J was trimmed by 5 bases and V by 4 bases; bases with no gene match: 2. CDR3 DNA sequence: TGCGCCAGCAGCCTGGGACTAGCGGGGGAGACCCAGTACTTC. Translation: CASSLGLAGETQYF.

This clonotype has just a few counts. The chain is built from TRBV28 and TRBJ2-7, with 7 bases lining up with TRBD2. Trimming cost V 7 bases and J 2 bases; bases outside gene matches: 17. There are 17 residues in the CDR3. Germline V lookup: CDR1 MDHEN, CDR2 SYDVKM. The CDR3 here is CASKPHVVTSPTYEQYF. The CDR3 coding sequence is TGTGCCAGCAAGCCTCATGTGGTGACTAGCCCTACCTACGAGCAGTACTTC. Full variable domain (missing parts from reference TRBV28 and TRBJ2-7): DVKVTQSSRYLVKRTGEKVFLECVQDMDHENMFWYRQDPGLGLRLIYFSYDVKMKEKGDIPEGYSVSREKKERFSLILESASTNQTSMYLCASKPHVVTSPTYEQYFGPGTRLTVT.

This clonotype has more than one count but fewer than ten. V is TRBV19 and J is TRBJ2-2; TRBD1 matches 7 bases. Trimming at V came to 8 bases and at J to 8 bases, leaving 8 bases not matched to a gene. Germline-derived CDR1 and CDR2 are LNHDA and SQIVND (reference sequence). There are 13 residues in the CDR3. The CDR3 loop reads CASAFDRVGELFF. In DNA form, the CDR3 reads TGTGCCAGTGCATTTGACAGGGTTGGGGAGCTGTTTTTT.

This clonotype was seen a handful of times. The J gene is TRBJ2-2, the V gene TRBV4-3, with 11 bases matching TRBD2. V was pared by 3 bases and J by 5 bases, with 5 bases of the junction left unmatched. The CDR3 totals 16 residues. Germline V lookup: CDR1 LGHNA, CDR2 YSLEER. As DNA, the CDR3 is TGCGCCAGCAGCCAGATACTAGCGGGAGAAACCGGGGAGCTGTTTTTT. This sequence encodes CASSQILAGETGELFF.

This rearrangement joins TRBV12-3 or TRBV12-4 to TRBJ1-5, with unresolved D. The V gene lost 5 bases and the J gene lost 4 bases, with 6 bases spanning the gap. CDR3 length equals 12 residues. DNA of the CDR3: TGTGCCAGCAGTAGAATAAATCAGCCCCAGCATTTT. Protein sequence: CASSRINQPQHF.

The chain has TRBV5-1 and TRBJ1-1, with D maybe TRBD1 (5 bases). The CDR3 has 14 amino acids. Germline-derived CDR1 and CDR2 are SGHRS and YFSETQ. V was trimmed by 6 bases and J by 1 base, leaving 13 bases between them. DNA of the CDR3: TGCGCCAGCAAAGGGGCGAGGACGAACACTGAAGCTTTCTTT. Translated: CASKGARTNTEAFF.

This clonotype was observed a handful of times. The chain carries TRBV10-3 and TRBJ1-1; 7 nucleotides agree with TRBD1. The CDR3 loop spans 17 amino acids. V shed 0 bases, J shed 6 bases, and the junction held 13 bases outside the gene matches. The germline V gene has CDR1 ENHRY and CDR2 SYGVKD. DNA of the CDR3: TGTGCCATCAGTGAGTCGATGGGACGACAGGGCCTCCCTGAAGCTTTCTTT. Protein sequence: CAISESMGRQGLPEAFF.

This clonotype showed up just a few times. The chain combines TRBV4-1 with TRBJ2-5, with 8 bases lining up with TRBD2. The germline V gene encodes CDR1 MGHRA and CDR2 YSYEKL. The CDR3 spans 16 residues. Unmatched junction bases numbered 9, after V lost 4 bases and J lost 2 bases. The CDR3 DNA reads as TGCGCCAGCAGCCTAAACGCGGGGGGCGTACAAGAGACCCAGTACTTC. It encodes CASSLNAGGVQETQYF.

This clonotype was observed a handful of times. The chain employs TRBV19 and TRBJ2-2, with 11 bases identical to TRBD2. The CDR3 length is 14 residues. Germline CDR1 reads LNHDA; CDR2 reads SQIVND (reference sequence). V lost 9 bases and J lost 6; bases outside the gene matches: 6. CDR3 nucleotide sequence: TGTGCCAGCTCCGGGACTAGCGGCCCCGGGGAGCTGTTTTTT. This codes for CASSGTSGPGELFF. The whole variable domain, filled in from reference TRBV19 and TRBJ2-2, reads DGGITQSPKYLFRKEGQNVTLSCEQNLNHDAMYWYRQDPGQGLRLIYYSQIVNDFQKGDIAEGYSVSREKKESFPLTVTSAQKNPTAFYLCASSGTSGPGELFFGEGSRLTVL.

In this sample, this clonotype turned up many times. The V and J genes are TRBV7-9 and TRBJ1-2; TRBD1 agrees at 9 bases. This CDR3 contains 13 residues. V shed 5 bases, J shed 8 bases, and the junction held 6 bases outside the gene matches. Germline values: CDR1 SEHNR, CDR2 FQNEAQ (reference sequence). The CDR3 region is CASSLRQGEGYTF. DNA of the CDR3: TGTGCCAGCAGCCTTCGACAGGGGGAAGGCTACACCTTC.

In DNA, the CDR3 is TGTGCCAGCAGCCCCGAGTTCGCGGCGGAGCAGTACTTC. Its translation: CASSPEFAAEQYF. The V and J genes are TRBV27 and TRBJ2-7; no clear D gene. Germline V gene lookup returns CDR1 MNHEY and CDR2 SMNVEV (reference sequence). Trimming shortened V by 6 bases and J by 7 bases, and 16 bases separated the two germline ends. The CDR3 covers 13 residues.